The 22 T cell receptor beta chains listed next were all sequenced from one sample in a study of cytomegalovirus exposure and HLA in healthy donors. Both 60 Vbeta primers and 13 Jbeta primers went into the PCR. The assay was immunoSEQ multiplex PCR, and TCRdb's table has in-frame clones only and misses some. The repertoire holds some 200,000 clones, about 81% seen once, with 2.2% in the top ten. The sequenced sample consisted of PBMCs. Receptor source: a woman under 40 in good health and CMV-seronegative.

The chain combines TRBV23-1 with TRBJ2-7, with a possible D match to TRBD2 (5 bases). TRBV23-1 is filed as an ORF, its function uncertain. There are 15 residues in the CDR3. Trimming stripped 1 base from V and 4 bases from J, with 14 bases between. The CDR3 bases are TGCGCCAGCAGTCAATTTGAGGGCCCTGATTACGAGCAGTACTTC. It specifies CASSQFEGPDYEQYF.

Concerning this clone itself: Other nucleotide sequences in the sample specify the same CDR3. The CDR3 DNA follows: TGTGCCAGCAGATTATTAGCGGGGCGAGACACCGGGGAGCTGTTTTTT. Its translation is CASRLLAGRDTGELFF. The chain joins TRBV5-6 to TRBJ2-2, with 8 bases matching TRBD2. This CDR3 comprises 16 residues. CDR1 is SGHDT, CDR2 YYEEEE, per germline. Unmatched junction bases numbered 9, after V lost 5 bases and J lost 3 bases.

This sequence joins TRBV30 and TRBJ1-1; 7 bases line up with TRBD1. This CDR3 spans 14 amino acids. V was clipped by 1 base and J by 3 bases; unmatched bases: 5. CDR1 is GTSNPN and CDR2 is SVGIG in the germline V gene (reference sequence). For the CDR3, the DNA is TGTGCCTGGAGTGCTGACAGGGTTCACACTGAAGCTTTCTTT. Translated, it gives CAWSADRVHTEAFF.

About this clone: At one end the junction does not follow the germline gene, possibly because of a read error. This chain uses TRBV7-7 with TRBJ2-1; D not resolved. The V gene's germline CDR1 is SSHAT and CDR2 FNYEAQ (reference sequence). The length of the CDR3 is 12 residues. The CDR3 coding sequence is TGTGCTAGCAGCTTAACGGGCAATGAGCAGTTCTTC. Translated: CASSLTGNEQFF.

This clone was found once. The chain links TRBV28 to TRBJ2-7; 11 bases are a match to TRBD1. The CDR3 extends over 17 amino acids. The junction had 12 bases not matched to a gene; V was cut back by 6 bases and J by 2 bases. Per the germline V gene, CDR1 is MDHEN and CDR2 is SYDVKM. The DNA of the CDR3 is TGTGCCAGCAGGTCTAGATCAGCGGGACAGGGGGCCTACGAGCAGTACTTC. It specifies CASRSRSAGQGAYEQYF. The whole variable domain, remainder taken from reference TRBV28 and TRBJ2-7, is DVKVTQSSRYLVKRTGEKVFLECVQDMDHENMFWYRQDPGLGLRLIYFSYDVKMKEKGDIPEGYSVSREKKERFSLILESASTNQTSMYLCASRSRSAGQGAYEQYFGPGTRLTVT.

The chain carries TRBV4-1 and TRBJ2-7, with TRBD2 identical over 7 bases. This CDR3 has 15 amino acids. V was pared by 1 base and J by 2 bases, with 5 bases of the junction left unmatched. Germline V gene data show CDR1 as MGHRA and CDR2 as YSYEKL. The CDR3 DNA sequence: TGCGCCAGCAGCCAAGGGGGAGGGCCAACCTACGAGCAGTACTTC. Translated, it gives CASSQGGGPTYEQYF.

The V call is TRBV2, the J call TRBJ2-7; 11 positions match TRBD1. CDR3 size: 15 residues. Germline V CDR1 and CDR2: SNHLY, FYNNEI. V lost 4 bases, J lost 7 bases, and 9 bases stayed unmatched. CDR3 protein: CASSVVRTGGGEQYF. In DNA, the CDR3 is TGTGCCAGCAGTGTGGTAAGGACAGGGGGCGGTGAGCAGTACTTC.

This clone was found a few times. This chain links TRBV7-9 with TRBJ1-1; 9 positions agree with TRBD1. Germline assignment: CDR1 SEHNR and CDR2 FQNEAQ (reference sequence). The CDR3 loop spans 17 amino acids. V dropped 5 bases and J dropped 4; count of bases not matched to a gene: 14. CDR3 nucleotide sequence: TGTGCCAGCAGCGGCTCGGGACAGGGCTTCCGGGGCACTGAAGCTTTCTTT. Translating gives CASSGSGQGFRGTEAFF. Supplemented by reference TRBV7-9 and TRBJ1-1, the full variable domain reads DTGVSQNPRHKITKRGQNVTFRCDPISEHNRLYWYRQTLGQGPEFLTYFQNEAQLEKSRLLSDRFSAERPKGSFSTLEIQRTEQGDSAMYLCASSGSGQGFRGTEAFFGQGTRLTVV.

J is TRBJ2-6 and V is TRBV5-1; 8 nucleotides match TRBD1. V lost 5 bases to trimming and J lost 1 base; unmatched junction nucleotides: 8. The CDR3 has 17 amino acids. The V gene's germline CDR1 is SGHRS and CDR2 YFSETQ. The CDR3 coding sequence is TGCGCCAGCAGGCGGGCAGGGGGCGCTTCTGGGGCCAACGTCCTGACTTTC. This codes for CASRRAGGASGANVLTF. The full variable domain, with the rest looked up from reference TRBV5-1 and TRBJ2-6, is KAGVTQTPRYLIKTRGQQVTLSCSPISGHRSVSWYQQTPGQGLQFLFEYFSETQRNKGNFPGRFSGRQFSNSRSEMNVSTLELGDSALYLCASRRAGGASGANVLTFGAGSRLTVL.

The chain uses TRBV28 and TRBJ1-1; D is possibly TRBD1 (6 bases). V was pared by 11 bases and J by 3 bases, with 16 bases between. Germline lookup yields CDR1 MDHEN and CDR2 SYDVKM. The CDR3 covers 13 residues. Here the CDR3 reads CAGMTQGYTEAFF. The CDR3 nucleotides read TGTGCCGGGATGACACAGGGCTACACTGAAGCTTTCTTT.

This clone was found a few times. V usage is TRBV12-5 and J usage is TRBJ2-3; the match to TRBD2 covers 15 bases. This CDR3 comprises 17 residues. The V gene's germline CDR1 is LGHNT and CDR2 FRNRAP. With V trimmed by 5 bases and J by 5 bases, 8 bases remained unmatched. The CDR3: CASGPGLAGGPGDTQYF. In DNA, the CDR3 is TGTGCTAGTGGTCCCGGACTAGCGGGGGGGCCGGGAGATACGCAGTATTTT.

This clone was detected once. The V and J genes are TRBV9 and TRBJ2-6, with 9 nucleotides matching TRBD1. The ends lost 2 bases at V and 0 bases at J; junction bases unmatched: 9. Germline-derived CDR1 and CDR2 are SGDLS and YYNGEE. This CDR3 spans 19 amino acids. The CDR3 DNA reads as TGTGCCAGCAGCGTGCCTGGGGACAGGGTACCCTCTGGGGCCAACGTCCTGACTTTC. It yields the protein CASSVPGDRVPSGANVLTF.

The chain is built from TRBV28 and TRBJ2-1; D perhaps matches TRBD2 (5 bases). The CDR3 sequence is 14 residues long. The germline CDR1 and CDR2 sequences are MDHEN and SYDVKM. The ends were cut back, 2 bases at V and 7 bases at J, with 12 bases in the middle. The CDR3 bases are TGTGCCAGCAGTTTAGTCGGCAGGAGGAATGAGCAGTTCTTC. It translates to CASSLVGRRNEQFF.

The rearrangement uses TRBV30 and TRBJ2-7; 12 nucleotides agree with TRBD1. The CDR3 is 14 residues long. The ends lost 5 bases at V and 5 bases at J; junction bases unmatched: 7. Germline V gives CDR1 GTSNPN, CDR2 SVGIG (reference sequence). For the CDR3, the DNA is TGTGCCTGGTTCCCGGGACAGGGGGCAGACGAGCAGTACTTC. Protein product: CAWFPGQGADEQYF.

This rearrangement joins TRBV6-5 to TRBJ1-2; the D gene is possibly TRBD1 (6 bases). This CDR3 has 15 residues. Trimming took 5 bases from V and 8 from J, leaving 21 bases between them. CDR1 is MNHEY and CDR2 is SVGAGI in the germline V gene. CDR3: CASSRRTGTTAGYTF. CDR3 nucleotides: TGTGCCAGCAGTCGTAGAACAGGGACAACAGCGGGCTACACCTTC.

The sample holds one count of this clone. This chain connects TRBV19 to TRBJ2-5; TRBD1 agrees at 9 bases. The CDR3 runs to 14 residues. Germline CDR1 and CDR2: LNHDA and SQIVND (reference sequence). V trimming: 6 bases; J trimming: 5 bases; junction bases outside the gene matches: 7. The CDR3 sequence is CASSQTGGAETQYF. As DNA, the CDR3 is TGTGCCAGTAGCCAAACAGGGGGCGCCGAGACCCAGTACTTC. Full variable domain (outside the CDR3, taken from reference TRBV19 and TRBJ2-5): DGGITQSPKYLFRKEGQNVTLSCEQNLNHDAMYWYRQDPGQGLRLIYYSQIVNDFQKGDIAEGYSVSREKKESFPLTVTSAQKNPTAFYLCASSQTGGAETQYFGPGTRLLVL.

V gene TRBV2 combines with J gene TRBJ1-4; the D is unclear. Germline CDR1 reads SNHLY; CDR2 reads FYNNEI. CDR3 size: 13 residues. V was cut by 7 bases and J by 4 bases, with 10 bases left in between. CDR3 coding DNA: TGTGCCAGCAATACAGACCATAATGAAAAACTGTTTTTT. Amino acid sequence: CASNTDHNEKLFF.

V usage is TRBV27 and J usage is TRBJ1-2, with TRBD1 matching over 10 bases. CDR1 and CDR2 (germline): MNHEY, SMNVEV (reference sequence). The CDR3 is 14 amino acids. Unmatched junction bases numbered 5, after V lost 4 bases and J lost 6 bases. For the CDR3, the DNA is TGTGCCAGCAGTTACGGGACAGGGGTTGATGGCTACACCTTC. Amino acid sequence: CASSYGTGVDGYTF.

This chain uses TRBV7-6 with TRBJ2-1; D is perhaps TRBD1 (6 bases). CDR1 SGHVS and CDR2 FNYEAQ come from the germline V gene. The CDR3 has 16 residues. V was clipped by 1 base and J by 0 bases, with 10 bases between them. CDR3 in amino acids: CASSLGLGGSYNEQFF. CDR3 DNA: TGTGCCAGCAGCTTAGGTTTAGGGGGCTCCTACAATGAGCAGTTCTTC.

This chain joins TRBV27 and TRBJ1-2, with a weak D call TRBD1 (5 bases). The V end lost 5 bases, the J end lost 3 bases, and 13 bases lay between the germline ends. CDR3 length: 14 residues. Germline CDR1 is MNHEY and CDR2 is SMNVEV (reference sequence). The CDR3 spells CASSKGVRDYGYTF. The CDR3 coding sequence is TGTGCCAGCAGTAAAGGGGTTCGGGACTATGGCTACACCTTC.

J is TRBJ2-1 and V is TRBV2, with 8 bases aligning to TRBD2. The CDR3 length is 16 residues. V lost 2 bases and J lost 7; bases outside the gene matches: 10. Germline V gives CDR1 SNHLY, CDR2 FYNNEI. The CDR3 coding sequence is TGTGCCAGCAGTGAAATGACGGGGGGGGGAAGGAATGAGCAGTTCTTC. Residues: CASSEMTGGGRNEQFF.

The V and J genes are TRBV6-4 and TRBJ2-2; the D is unclear. From germline, CDR1 is MRHNA and CDR2 SNTAGT. The CDR3 spans 14 residues. Between the trimmed V and J ends, which lost 5 bases and 1 base, there was a span of 8 bases. CDR3 sequence: CASSTRQNTGELFF. CDR3 nucleotide sequence: TGTGCCAGCAGTACGAGACAGAACACCGGGGAGCTGTTTTTT.